Given below is one T cell receptor beta chain in context. Its antigen is unidentified. Its ends do not fully match the called genes, so a read error is possible. This entry is derived from a study of cytomegalovirus exposure and HLA in healthy donors. The PCR was carried out with 60 Vbeta primers and 13 Jbeta primers. Libraries were prepared by immunoSEQ multiplex PCR; TCRdb keeps only in-frame clonotypes and omits some of them. Here the sample spans under 300,000 clones, roughly 88% being singletons. Findings and limits, study-wide: Most likely, a cluster of highly shared sequence variants arose as a sequencing artifact. Cytomegalovirus-associated TCR beta chains were listed, numbering 150 to 200. As confirmed in vitro, a few CMV-associated chains were specific for CMV antigens.

Germline CDR1 MNHNY, CDR2 SVGAGI (reference sequence). The CDR3 runs to 13 residues. V gene TRBV6-6 combines with J gene TRBJ1-1, with a possible D match to TRBD1 (5 bases). The clonotype originates from a middle-aged man in good health and CMV-seropositive. Sequencing was performed on PBMCs. DNA of the CDR3: TGTGCCAGCAGTTACTCAGAATGGGACTTCGCCTGTTTT. Residues: CASSYSEWDFACF.